This paragraph reports one TCR beta chain. This record comes from a study of shared clonotypes between healthy human individuals. This CDR3 contains 17 residues. Germline assignment: CDR1 SGDLS and CDR2 YYNGEE. V was pared by 4 bases and J by 0 bases, with 17 bases between. Donors were healthy HIV-negative adults without recently reported acute infections or vaccinations. The assay used deep level. TCRdb keeps only in-frame clones here, not all; method: immunoSEQ multiplex PCR. Among about 2.4 million clones listed, 90% to 95% were seen once. This receptor was obtained from a man aged 18 to 29 in good health. What was sequenced was naive CD4+ T cells sorted from blood. Subset in this sample: CD45RA+ positively selected. The chain carries TRBV9 and TRBJ1-3; D is possibly TRBD1 (5 bases). The CDR3 protein is CASSSPGGAHSGNTIYF. The CDR3 nucleotides are TGTGCCAGCAGCTCCCCCGGGGGAGCTCACTCTGGAAACACCATATATTTT.